The 3 T cell receptor beta chains reported below all come from one sample, sequenced in a study of cytomegalovirus exposure and HLA in healthy donors. The table came from immunoSEQ multiplex PCR; TCRdb's copy has only in-frame clones and leaves some out. The sample lists some 240,000 clones, roughly 83% occurring once. The source material was PBMCs. The receptor source for this set is a woman younger than 30 in good health and CMV-seronegative.

This clone was counted a single time. V is TRBV18 and J is TRBJ1-1; unclear D gene. Germline V gene sequence: CDR1 KGHSH, CDR2 LQKENI. V lost 3 bases to trimming and J lost 5 bases, with 10 bases between them. The CDR3 runs to 13 residues. In nucleotides, the CDR3 is TGTGCCAGCTCACCGGCCCGGACGACTGAAGCTTTCTTT. It translates to CASSPARTTEAFF.

The CDR3 coding sequence is TGCGCCAGCAGTGAGAAGGGACTAGCGTCTTACAATGAGCAGTTCTTC. Its translation: CASSEKGLASYNEQFF. This chain joins TRBV10-1 and TRBJ2-1; 10 nucleotides line up with TRBD2. Unmatched junction bases numbered 5, after V lost 2 bases and J lost 4 bases. CDR1 is WNHNN, CDR2 SYGVQD, per germline (reference sequence). The CDR3 covers 16 residues.

This rearrangement joins TRBV4-2 to TRBJ2-7; D is ambiguous. The CDR3 consists of 14 residues. The germline V and J ends were trimmed by 0 bases and 7 bases, with 13 bases remaining between them. Germline CDR1 and CDR2: LGHNA and YNFKEQ. DNA for the CDR3: TGTGCCAGCAGCCAAGATGACGGAGCAAGGGAGCAGTACTTC. Amino acids: CASSQDDGAREQYF.